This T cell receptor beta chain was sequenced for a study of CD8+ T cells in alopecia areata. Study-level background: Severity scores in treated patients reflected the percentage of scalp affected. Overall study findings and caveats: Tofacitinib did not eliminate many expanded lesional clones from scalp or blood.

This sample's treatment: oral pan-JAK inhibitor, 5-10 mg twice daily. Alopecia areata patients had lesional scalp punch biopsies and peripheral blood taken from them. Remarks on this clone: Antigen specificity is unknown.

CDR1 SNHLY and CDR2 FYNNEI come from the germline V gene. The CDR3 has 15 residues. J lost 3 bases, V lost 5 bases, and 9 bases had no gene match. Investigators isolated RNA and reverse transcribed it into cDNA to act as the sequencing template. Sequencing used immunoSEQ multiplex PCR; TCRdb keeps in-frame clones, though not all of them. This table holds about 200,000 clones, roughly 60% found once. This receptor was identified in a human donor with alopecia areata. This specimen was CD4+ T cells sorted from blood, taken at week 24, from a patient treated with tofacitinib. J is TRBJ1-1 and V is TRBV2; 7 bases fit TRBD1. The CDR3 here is CASSRQGGLDTEAFF. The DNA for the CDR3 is TGTGCCAGCAGTCGACAGGGAGGGCTCGACACTGAAGCTTTCTTT. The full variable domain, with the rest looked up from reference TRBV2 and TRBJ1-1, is EPEVTQTPSHQVTQMGQEVILRCVPISNHLYFYWYRQILGQKVEFLVSFYNNEISEKSEIFDDQFSVERPDGSNFTLKIRSTKLEDSAMYFCASSRQGGLDTEAFFGQGTRLTVV.